This TCR beta chain originates from a study of identical twins. This clonotype has just a few counts. Its antigen is unidentified. Study-wide results and limits: Twins showed weaker excess sharing in their beta out-of-frame sequences. Recombination models fit unrelated individuals' TCR alpha sharing but underestimated twins'.

Each CDR3 protein is one row after TCRdb ran MiXCR on the 5' RACE reads. This sample has 1.5 million to 2 million distinct CDR3 sequences; 25% to 35% occur once, and the top ten carry more than 0.25%. Material for sequencing was cord blood. The TCR originated in a newborn girl in good health.

The CDR3 spells CASRTSRATDTQYF. CDR3 DNA: TGTGCCAGCAGGACTAGTAGAGCCACAGATACGCAGTATTTT. The chain couples TRBV6-6 to TRBJ2-3; TRBD2 might be the D (6 bases). Germline V CDR1 and CDR2: MNHNY, SVGAGI (reference sequence). This CDR3 has 14 residues. Between the trimmed V and J ends, which lost 6 bases and 2 bases, there was a span of 12 bases.